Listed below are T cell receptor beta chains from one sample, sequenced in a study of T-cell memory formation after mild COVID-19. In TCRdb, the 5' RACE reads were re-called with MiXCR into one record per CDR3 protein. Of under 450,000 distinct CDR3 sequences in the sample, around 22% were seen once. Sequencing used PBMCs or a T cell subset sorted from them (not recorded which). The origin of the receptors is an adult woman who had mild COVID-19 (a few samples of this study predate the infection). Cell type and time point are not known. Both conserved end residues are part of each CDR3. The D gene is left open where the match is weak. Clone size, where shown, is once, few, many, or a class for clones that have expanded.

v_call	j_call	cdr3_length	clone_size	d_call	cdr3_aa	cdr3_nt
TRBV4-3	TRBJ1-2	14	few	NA	CASSQDQGSWGYTF	TGCGCCAGCAGCCAAGATCAGGGGTCGTGGGGCTACACCTTC
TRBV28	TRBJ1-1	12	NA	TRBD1	CASSYQGGGAFF	TGTGCCAGCTCATACCAAGGGGGCGGCGCTTTCTTT
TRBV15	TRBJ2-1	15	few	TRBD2	CATSKEREYYNEQFF	TGTGCCACCAGCAAAGAGCGGGAGTACTACAATGAGCAGTTCTTC
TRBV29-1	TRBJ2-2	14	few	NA	CSVRGGLGAGELFF	TGCAGCGTTCGAGGCGGCCTGGGCGCCGGGGAGCTGTTTTTT
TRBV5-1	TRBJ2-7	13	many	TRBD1	CASSFDRVYEQYF	TGTGCCAGCAGCTTCGACAGGGTCTACGAGCAGTACTTC
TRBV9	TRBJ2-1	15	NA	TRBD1	CASSVDPPGTGVRFF	TGTGCCAGCAGCGTAGATCCCCCGGGGACAGGGGTAAGGTTCTTC
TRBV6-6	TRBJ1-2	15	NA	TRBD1	CASRTGTGGDYGYTF	TGTGCCAGCAGAACAGGGACAGGAGGGGACTATGGCTACACCTTC
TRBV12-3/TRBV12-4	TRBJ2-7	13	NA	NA	CASTDRPFYEQYF	TGTGCCAGCACCGACAGGCCTTTCTACGAGCAGTACTTC
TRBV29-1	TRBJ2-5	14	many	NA	CSVYRGGDQETQYF	TGCAGCGTTTACAGGGGAGGGGACCAAGAGACCCAGTACTTC
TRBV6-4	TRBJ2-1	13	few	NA	CASSDTGSREQFF	TGTGCCAGCAGTGACACAGGGAGTCGTGAGCAGTTCTTC
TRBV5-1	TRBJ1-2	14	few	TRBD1	CASSDATGVYGYTF	TGCGCCAGCAGCGACGCGACAGGGGTCTATGGCTACACCTTC
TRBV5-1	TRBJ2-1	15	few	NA	CASSRIQDHNNEQFF	TGCGCCAGCAGCAGGATTCAGGACCACAATAATGAGCAGTTCTTC
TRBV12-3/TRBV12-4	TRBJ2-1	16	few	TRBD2	CASTPLAGGVYNEQFF	TGTGCCAGCACCCCACTAGCGGGGGGTGTTTACAATGAGCAGTTCTTC
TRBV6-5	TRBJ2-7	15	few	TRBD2	CASRNLAGSSYEQYF	TGTGCCAGCAGAAATCTAGCGGGAAGTTCCTACGAGCAGTACTTC
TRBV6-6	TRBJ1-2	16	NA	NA	CASSYLEATAHYGYTF	TGTGCCAGCAGTTACTTGGAAGCCACAGCCCACTATGGCTACACCTTC
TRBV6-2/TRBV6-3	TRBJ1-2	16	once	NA	CASSEPLEGPNYGYTF	TGTGCCAGCAGCGAACCCTTAGAGGGGCCTAACTATGGCTACACCTTC
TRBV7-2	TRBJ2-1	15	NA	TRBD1	CASSLEVRQGNEQFF	TGTGCCAGCAGCTTAGAGGTGCGACAGGGAAATGAGCAGTTCTTC
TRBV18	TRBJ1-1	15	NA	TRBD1	CASSPRTGDNTEAFF	TGTGCCAGCTCACCGCGGACAGGGGATAACACTGAAGCTTTCTTT
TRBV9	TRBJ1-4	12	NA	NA	CASSSPGEKLFF	TGTGCCAGCAGCAGCCCGGGGGAAAAACTGTTTTTT
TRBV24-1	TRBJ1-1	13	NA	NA	CATTAGRNTEAFF	TGTGCCACCACCGCGGGAAGGAACACTGAAGCTTTCTTT
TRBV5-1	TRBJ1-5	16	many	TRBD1	CASSLSGGAGNQPQHF	TGCGCCAGCAGCTTATCAGGGGGCGCCGGCAATCAGCCCCAGCATTTT
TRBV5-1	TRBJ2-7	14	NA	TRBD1	CASSLGQGANEQYF	TGCGCCAGCAGCCTTGGACAGGGGGCGAACGAGCAGTACTTC
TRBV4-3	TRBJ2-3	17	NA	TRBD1	CASSREIPGQGADTQYF	TGCGCCAGCAGCCGAGAAATACCGGGACAGGGGGCAGATACGCAGTATTTT
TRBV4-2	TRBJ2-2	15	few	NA	CASSQETPRGGELFF	TGTGCCAGCAGCCAAGAGACCCCCAGGGGCGGGGAGCTGTTTTTT
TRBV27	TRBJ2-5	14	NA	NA	CASRNAKGPETQYF	TGTGCCAGCAGAAACGCGAAGGGACCAGAGACCCAGTACTTC
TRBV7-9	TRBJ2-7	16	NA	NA	CASSLETGTPNYEQYF	TGTGCCAGCAGCTTGGAAACAGGGACTCCTAACTACGAGCAGTACTTC
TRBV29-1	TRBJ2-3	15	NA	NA	CSVEGLPGGTDTQYF	TGCAGCGTGGAGGGCCTCCCCGGCGGCACAGATACGCAGTATTTT
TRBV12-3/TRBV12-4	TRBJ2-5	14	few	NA	CASSLSRQQETQYF	TGTGCCAGCAGTTTGTCCCGACAGCAAGAGACCCAGTACTTC
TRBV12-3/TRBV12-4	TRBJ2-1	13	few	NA	CASSSRNRDQQFF	TGTGCCAGCAGTTCCAGAAACAGGGACCAGCAGTTCTTC
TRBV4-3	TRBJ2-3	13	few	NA	CASRVLGPDTQYF	TGCGCCAGCAGGGTTCTAGGTCCTGATACGCAGTATTTT
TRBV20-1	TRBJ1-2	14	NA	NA	CSAAQTPVSASEPF	TGCAGTGCTGCGCAGACCCCGGTCTCCGCCAGCGAACCCTTC
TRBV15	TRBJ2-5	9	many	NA	CDYQETQYF	TGTGACTACCAGGAGACCCAGTACTTC
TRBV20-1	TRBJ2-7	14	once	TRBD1	CSARSGQGIYEQYF	TGCAGTGCTAGGTCGGGACAGGGGATATACGAGCAGTACTTC
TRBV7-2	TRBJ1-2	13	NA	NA	CASSITTNYGYTF	TGTGCCAGCAGCATAACCACCAACTATGGCTACACCTTC
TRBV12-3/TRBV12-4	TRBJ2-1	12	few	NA	CASRTARFEQFF	TGTGCCAGCAGGACAGCCAGGTTTGAGCAGTTCTTC
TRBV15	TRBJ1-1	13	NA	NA	CATSYTGWTEAFF	TGTGCCACCAGCTATACAGGGTGGACTGAAGCTTTCTTT
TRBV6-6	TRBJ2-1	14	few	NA	CASSSQGEFDEQFF	TGTGCCAGCAGTTCCCAGGGAGAATTCGATGAGCAGTTCTTC
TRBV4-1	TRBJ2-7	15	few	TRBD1	CASSQDGTGAYEQYF	TGCGCCAGCAGCCAAGATGGGACAGGGGCCTACGAGCAGTACTTC
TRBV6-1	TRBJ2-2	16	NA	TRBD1	CASSHAGTGRTGELFF	TGTGCCAGCAGTCACGCGGGGACAGGGCGCACCGGGGAGCTGTTTTTT
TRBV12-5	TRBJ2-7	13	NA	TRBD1	CASTDRENYEQYF	TGTGCTAGTACGGACAGGGAAAACTACGAGCAGTACTTC
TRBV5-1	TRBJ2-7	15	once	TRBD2	CASRMDSGGPYEQYF	TGCGCCAGCAGGATGGATAGCGGGGGACCCTACGAGCAGTACTTC
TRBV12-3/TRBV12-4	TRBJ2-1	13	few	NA	CASSFYSYNEQFF	TGTGCCAGCAGCTTTTACTCCTACAATGAGCAGTTCTTC
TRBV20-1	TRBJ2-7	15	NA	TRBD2	CSAPRLAGVGYEQYF	TGCAGTGCCCCCCGACTAGCGGGAGTAGGTTACGAGCAGTACTTC
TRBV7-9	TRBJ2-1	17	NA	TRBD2	CATSTSGGSGSYNEQFF	TGTGCCACCTCGACTAGCGGGGGGTCAGGCTCTTACAATGAGCAGTTCTTC
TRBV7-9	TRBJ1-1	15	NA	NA	CASSLRRDGKIEAFF	TGTGCCAGCAGCTTACGCCGGGACGGCAAGATTGAAGCTTTCTTT
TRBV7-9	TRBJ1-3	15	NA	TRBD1	CASSDDRGLGNTIYF	TGTGCCAGCAGCGATGACAGGGGGCTCGGAAACACCATATATTTT
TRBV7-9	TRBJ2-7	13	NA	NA	CASSRRGGYEQYF	TGTGCCAGCAGCCGAAGGGGGGGCTACGAGCAGTACTTC
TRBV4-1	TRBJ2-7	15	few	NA	CASSGRDNEGDEQYF	TGCGCCAGCAGCGGCCGGGACAATGAGGGGGACGAGCAGTACTTC
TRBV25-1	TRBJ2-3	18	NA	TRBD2	CASSEYGRTSGSPDTQYF	TGTGCCAGCAGTGAATATGGGAGGACTAGCGGGAGTCCGGATACGCAGTATTTT
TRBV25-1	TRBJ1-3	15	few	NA	CASSDGRHHGNTIYF	TGTGCCAGCAGTGATGGCAGGCATCACGGAAACACCATATATTTT
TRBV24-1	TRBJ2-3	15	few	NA	CATSDLDLPRDTQYF	TGTGCCACCAGTGATTTGGACTTACCCCGGGATACGCAGTATTTT
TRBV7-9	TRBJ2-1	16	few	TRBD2	CASSASGRASNNEQFF	TGTGCCAGCAGCGCTAGCGGGAGGGCGTCAAACAATGAGCAGTTCTTC
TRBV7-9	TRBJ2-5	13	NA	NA	CASSLKQQETQYF	TGTGCCAGCAGCTTAAAACAGCAAGAGACCCAGTACTTC
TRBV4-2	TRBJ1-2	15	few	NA	CASSQPRWDDYGYTF	TGTGCCAGCAGCCAACCTCGTTGGGATGACTATGGCTACACCTTC
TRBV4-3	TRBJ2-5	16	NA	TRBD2	CASSQAIGTSGETQYF	TGCGCCAGCAGCCAAGCAATAGGGACTAGCGGGGAGACCCAGTACTTC
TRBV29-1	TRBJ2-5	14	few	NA	CSVVPSTSKETQYF	TGCAGCGTTGTCCCCTCGACGTCGAAAGAGACCCAGTACTTC
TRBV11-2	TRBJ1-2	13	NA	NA	CASSLGAGGSYTF	TGTGCCAGCAGCTTAGGAGCGGGGGGCAGCTACACCTTC
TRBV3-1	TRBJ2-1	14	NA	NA	CASSQEAAPNEQFF	TGTGCCAGCAGCCAAGAGGCAGCTCCCAATGAGCAGTTCTTC